Listed here is a single TCR beta chain. Germline trimming cut 5 bases from V and 4 bases from J; bases unmatched to any gene: 1. This CDR3 contains 12 residues. Germline assignment: CDR1 SGDLS and CDR2 YYNGEE. In the PCR, 60 Vbeta and 13 Jbeta primers were used. Generated by immunoSEQ multiplex PCR, the TCRdb table keeps only in-frame clones and is missing some. The data contain about 150,000 clones, about 85% of them seen just once; the ten biggest clones take up roughly 8%. These data come from a study of cytomegalovirus exposure and HLA in healthy donors. The sample consisted of PBMCs. The chain is built from TRBV9 and TRBJ1-1, with TRBD1 identical over 8 bases. This clonotype was obtained from a man between 25 and 39 years old in good health and CMV-seropositive. The CDR3 reads CASSDRGTEAFF. The DNA of the CDR3 is TGTGCCAGCAGTGACAGGGGCACTGAAGCTTTCTTT. Variable domain in full (rest from reference TRBV9 and TRBJ1-1): DSGVTQTPKHLITATGQRVTLRCSPRSGDLSVYWYQQSLDQGLQFLIQYYNGEERAKGNILERFSAQQFPDLHSELNLSSLELGDSALYFCASSDRGTEAFFGQGTRLTVV.